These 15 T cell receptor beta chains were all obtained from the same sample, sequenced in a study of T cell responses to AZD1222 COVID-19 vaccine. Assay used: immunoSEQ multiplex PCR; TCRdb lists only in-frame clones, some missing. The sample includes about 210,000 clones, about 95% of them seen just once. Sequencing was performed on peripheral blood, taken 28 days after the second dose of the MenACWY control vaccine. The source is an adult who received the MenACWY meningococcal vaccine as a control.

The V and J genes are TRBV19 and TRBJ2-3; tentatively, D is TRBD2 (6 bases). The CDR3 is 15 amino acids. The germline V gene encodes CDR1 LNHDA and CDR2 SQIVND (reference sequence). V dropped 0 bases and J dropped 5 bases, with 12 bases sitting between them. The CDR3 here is CASSIDRGSGDTQYF. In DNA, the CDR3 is TGTGCCAGTAGTATAGATCGGGGTAGCGGAGATACGCAGTATTTT.

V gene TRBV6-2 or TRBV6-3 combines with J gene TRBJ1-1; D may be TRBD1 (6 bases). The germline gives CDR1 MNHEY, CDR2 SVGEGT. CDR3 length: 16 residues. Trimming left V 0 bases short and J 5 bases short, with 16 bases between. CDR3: CASSYSQGRVRTEAFF. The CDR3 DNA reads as TGTGCCAGCAGTTACTCACAGGGAAGGGTACGGACTGAAGCTTTCTTT.

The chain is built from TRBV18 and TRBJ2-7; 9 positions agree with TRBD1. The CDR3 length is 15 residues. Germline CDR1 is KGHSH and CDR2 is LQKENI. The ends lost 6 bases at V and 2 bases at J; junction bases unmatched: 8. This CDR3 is CASSPGTGKTYEQYF. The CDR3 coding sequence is TGTGCCAGCTCCCCCGGGACAGGGAAGACCTACGAGCAGTACTTC. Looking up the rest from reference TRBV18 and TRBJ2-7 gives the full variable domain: NAGVMQNPRHLVRRRGQEARLRCSPMKGHSHVYWYRQLPEEGLKFMVYLQKENIIDESGMPKERFSAEFPKEGPSILRIQQVVRGDSAAYFCASSPGTGKTYEQYFGPGTRLTVT.

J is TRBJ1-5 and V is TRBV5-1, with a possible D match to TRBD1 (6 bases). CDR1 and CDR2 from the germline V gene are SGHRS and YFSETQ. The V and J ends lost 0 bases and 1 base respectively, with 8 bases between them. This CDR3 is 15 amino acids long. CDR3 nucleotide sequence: TGCGCCAGCAGCTTGGAGACAGGAAGCAATCAGCCCCAGCATTTT. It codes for CASSLETGSNQPQHF.

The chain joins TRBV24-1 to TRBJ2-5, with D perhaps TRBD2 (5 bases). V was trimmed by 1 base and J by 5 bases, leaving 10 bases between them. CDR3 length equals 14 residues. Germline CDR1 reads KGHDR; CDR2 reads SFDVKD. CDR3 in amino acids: CATSDFGVEETQYF. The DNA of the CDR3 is TGTGCCACCAGTGATTTCGGGGTTGAGGAGACCCAGTACTTC.

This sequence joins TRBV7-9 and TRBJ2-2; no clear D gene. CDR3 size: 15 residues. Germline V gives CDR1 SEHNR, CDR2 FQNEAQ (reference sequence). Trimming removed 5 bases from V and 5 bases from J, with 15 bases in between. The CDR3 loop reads CASSTRVSPTGELFF. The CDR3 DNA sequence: TGTGCCAGCAGCACCCGGGTGTCACCAACCGGGGAGCTGTTTTTT. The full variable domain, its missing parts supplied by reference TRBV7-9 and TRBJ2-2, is DTGVSQNPRHKITKRGQNVTFRCDPISEHNRLYWYRQTLGQGPEFLTYFQNEAQLEKSRLLSDRFSAERPKGSFSTLEIQRTEQGDSAMYLCASSTRVSPTGELFFGEGSRLTVL.

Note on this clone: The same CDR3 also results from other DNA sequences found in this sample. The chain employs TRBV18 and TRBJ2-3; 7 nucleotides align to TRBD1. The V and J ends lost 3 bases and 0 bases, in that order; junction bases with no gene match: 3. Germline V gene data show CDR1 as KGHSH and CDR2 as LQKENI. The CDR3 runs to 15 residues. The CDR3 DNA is TGTGCCAGCTCACCCGACAGGGCTAGCACAGATACGCAGTATTTT. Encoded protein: CASSPDRASTDTQYF.

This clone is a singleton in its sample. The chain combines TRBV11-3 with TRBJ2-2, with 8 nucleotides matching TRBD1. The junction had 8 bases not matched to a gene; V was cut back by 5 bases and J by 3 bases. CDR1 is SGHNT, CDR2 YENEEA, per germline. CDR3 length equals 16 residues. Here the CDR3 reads CASSNRAGQDTGELFF. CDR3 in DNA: TGTGCCAGCAGCAATAGGGCGGGACAGGACACCGGGGAGCTGTTTTTT.

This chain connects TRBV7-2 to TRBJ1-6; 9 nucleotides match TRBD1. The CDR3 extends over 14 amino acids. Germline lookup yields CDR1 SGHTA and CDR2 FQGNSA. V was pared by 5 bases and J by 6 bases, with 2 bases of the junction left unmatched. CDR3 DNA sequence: TGTGCCAGCAGCCAGGGACAGGGTAATTCACCCCTCCACTTT. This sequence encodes CASSQGQGNSPLHF.

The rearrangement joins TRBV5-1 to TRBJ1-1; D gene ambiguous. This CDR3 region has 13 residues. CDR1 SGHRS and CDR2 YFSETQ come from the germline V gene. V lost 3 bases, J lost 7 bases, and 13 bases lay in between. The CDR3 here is CASSSNSGLEAFF. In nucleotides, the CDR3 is TGCGCCAGCAGCTCAAACTCGGGCCTTGAAGCTTTCTTT.

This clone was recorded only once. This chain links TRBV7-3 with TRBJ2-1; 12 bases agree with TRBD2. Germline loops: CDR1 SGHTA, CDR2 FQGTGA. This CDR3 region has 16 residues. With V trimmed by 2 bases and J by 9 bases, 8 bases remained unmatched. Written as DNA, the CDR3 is TGTGCCAGCAGCTTATCCCTAGCGGGGGGGCGCGGTGAGCAGTTCTTC. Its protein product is CASSLSLAGGRGEQFF. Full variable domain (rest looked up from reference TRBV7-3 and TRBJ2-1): GAGVSQTPSNKVTEKGKYVELRCDPISGHTALYWYRQSLGQGPEFLIYFQGTGAADDSGLPNDRFFAVRPEGSVSTLKIQRTERGDSAVYLCASSLSLAGGRGEQFFGPGTRLTVL.

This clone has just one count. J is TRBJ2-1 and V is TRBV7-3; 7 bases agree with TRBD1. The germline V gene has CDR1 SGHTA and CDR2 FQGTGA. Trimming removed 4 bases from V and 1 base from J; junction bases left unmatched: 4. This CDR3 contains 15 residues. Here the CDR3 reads CASSSRQGSYNEQFF. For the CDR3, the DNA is TGTGCCAGCAGCTCCCGACAGGGATCCTACAATGAGCAGTTCTTC.

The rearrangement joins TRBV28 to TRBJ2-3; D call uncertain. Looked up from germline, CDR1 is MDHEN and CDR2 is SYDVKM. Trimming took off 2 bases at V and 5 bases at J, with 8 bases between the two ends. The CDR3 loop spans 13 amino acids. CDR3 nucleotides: TGTGCCAGCAGTTTAAATGTCGGAGATACGCAGTATTTT. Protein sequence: CASSLNVGDTQYF. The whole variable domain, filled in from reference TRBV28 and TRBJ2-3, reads DVKVTQSSRYLVKRTGEKVFLECVQDMDHENMFWYRQDPGLGLRLIYFSYDVKMKEKGDIPEGYSVSREKKERFSLILESASTNQTSMYLCASSLNVGDTQYFGPGTRLTVL.

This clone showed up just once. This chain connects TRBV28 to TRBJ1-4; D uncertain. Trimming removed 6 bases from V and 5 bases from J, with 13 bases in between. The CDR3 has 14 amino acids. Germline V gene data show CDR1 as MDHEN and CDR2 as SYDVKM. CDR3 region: CASSPFEGNEKLFF. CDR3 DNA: TGTGCCAGCAGCCCCTTCGAAGGGAATGAAAAACTGTTTTTT.

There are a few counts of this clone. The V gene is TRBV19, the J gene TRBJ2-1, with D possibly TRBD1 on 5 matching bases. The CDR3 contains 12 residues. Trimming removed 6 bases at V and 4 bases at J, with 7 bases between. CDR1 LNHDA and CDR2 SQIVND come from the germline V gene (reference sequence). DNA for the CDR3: TGTGCCAGTAGCCAGGGTTACAATGAGCAGTTCTTC. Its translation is CASSQGYNEQFF.